The clone carrying this TCR beta chain was seen once. TCRdb itself ran the RT-PCR reads through MiXCR, one entry per CDR3 protein. There are about 40,000 distinct CDR3 sequences in the sample; about 30% occur only once, and approximately 79% lies in the top ten. These data are taken from a study of patients and donors after allogeneic stem cell transplantation. The germline V gene encodes CDR1 LNHDA and CDR2 SQIVND (reference sequence). This CDR3 is 12 amino acids long. The V gene lost 8 bases and the J gene lost 5 bases, with 13 bases spanning the gap. The V and J genes are TRBV19 and TRBJ2-7; D is possibly TRBD2 (6 bases). Sequenced: blood, either unsorted or a sorted T cell fraction (not recorded which). The receptor was derived from a human donor who was either an allogeneic HSCT recipient or a stem cell or donor lymphocyte infusion donor (not recorded which). It is not recorded whose cells these are; they may come from a transplant donor. CDR3 in DNA: TGTGCCAGTGGAACTCTAGCGCACGAGCAGTACTTC. Translating it yields CASGTLAHEQYF.